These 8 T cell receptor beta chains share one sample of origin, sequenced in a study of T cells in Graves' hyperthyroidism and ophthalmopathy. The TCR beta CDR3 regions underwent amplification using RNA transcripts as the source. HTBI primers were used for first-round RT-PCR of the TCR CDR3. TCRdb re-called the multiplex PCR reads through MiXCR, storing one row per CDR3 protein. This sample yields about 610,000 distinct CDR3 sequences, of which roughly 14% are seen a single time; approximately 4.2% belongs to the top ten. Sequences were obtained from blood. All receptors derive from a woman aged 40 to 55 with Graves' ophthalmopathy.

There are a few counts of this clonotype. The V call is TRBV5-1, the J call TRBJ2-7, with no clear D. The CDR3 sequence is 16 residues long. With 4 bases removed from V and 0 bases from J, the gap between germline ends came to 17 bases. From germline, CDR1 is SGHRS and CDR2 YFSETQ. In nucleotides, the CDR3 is TGCGCCAGCAGCCTAAGGGAACTCGCCCGCTCCTACGAGCAGTACTTC. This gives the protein CASSLRELARSYEQYF. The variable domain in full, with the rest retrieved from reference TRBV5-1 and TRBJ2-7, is KAGVTQTPRYLIKTRGQQVTLSCSPISGHRSVSWYQQTPGQGLQFLFEYFSETQRNKGNFPGRFSGRQFSNSRSEMNVSTLELGDSALYLCASSLRELARSYEQYFGPGTRLTVT.

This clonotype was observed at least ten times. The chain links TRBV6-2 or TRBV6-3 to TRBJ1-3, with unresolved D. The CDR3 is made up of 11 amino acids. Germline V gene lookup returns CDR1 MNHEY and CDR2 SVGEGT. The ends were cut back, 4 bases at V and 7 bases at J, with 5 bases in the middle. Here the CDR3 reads CASSWRNTIYF. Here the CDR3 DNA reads TGTGCCAGCAGTTGGCGGAACACCATATATTTT.

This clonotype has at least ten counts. CDR3 residues: CSARASPGQGYGYTF. CDR3 sequence (DNA): TGCAGTGCTAGAGCTAGCCCGGGACAGGGCTATGGCTACACCTTC. The chain uses TRBV20-1 and TRBJ1-2; TRBD1 matches 9 bases. V was pared by 1 base and J by 4 bases, with 7 bases of the junction left unmatched. Germline lookup yields CDR1 DFQATT and CDR2 SNEGSKA (reference sequence). CDR3 size: 15 residues.

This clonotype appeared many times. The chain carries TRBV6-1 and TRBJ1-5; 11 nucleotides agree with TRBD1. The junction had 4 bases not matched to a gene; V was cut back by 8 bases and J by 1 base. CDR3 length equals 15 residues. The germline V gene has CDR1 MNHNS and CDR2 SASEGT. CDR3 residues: CASDGQGASNQPQHF. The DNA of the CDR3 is TGTGCCAGCGACGGACAGGGGGCGAGCAATCAGCCCCAGCATTTT.

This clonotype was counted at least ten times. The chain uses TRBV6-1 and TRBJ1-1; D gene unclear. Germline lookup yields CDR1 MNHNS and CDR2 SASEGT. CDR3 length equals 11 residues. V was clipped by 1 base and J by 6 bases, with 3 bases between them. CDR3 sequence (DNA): TGTGCCAGCAGTGAAGTTGCTGAAGCTTTCTTT. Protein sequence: CASSEVAEAFF.

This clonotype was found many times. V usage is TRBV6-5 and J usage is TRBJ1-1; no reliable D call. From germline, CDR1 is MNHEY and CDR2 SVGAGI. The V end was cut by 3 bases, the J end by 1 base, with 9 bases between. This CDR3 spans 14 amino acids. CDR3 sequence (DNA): TGTGCCAGCAGTTATTCCGCATCGAACACTGAAGCTTTCTTT. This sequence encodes CASSYSASNTEAFF.

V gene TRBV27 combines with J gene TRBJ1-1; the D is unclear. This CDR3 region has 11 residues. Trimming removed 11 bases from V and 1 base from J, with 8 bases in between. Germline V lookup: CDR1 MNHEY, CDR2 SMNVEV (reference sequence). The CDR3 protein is CACGSNTEAFF. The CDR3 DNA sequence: TGTGCCTGTGGCTCGAACACTGAAGCTTTCTTT.

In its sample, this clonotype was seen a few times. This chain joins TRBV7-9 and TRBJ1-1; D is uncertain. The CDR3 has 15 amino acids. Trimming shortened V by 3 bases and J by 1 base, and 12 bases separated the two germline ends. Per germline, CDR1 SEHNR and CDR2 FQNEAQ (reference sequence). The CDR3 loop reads CASSFLGKTNTEAFF. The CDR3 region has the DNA TGTGCCAGCAGCTTTCTGGGGAAGACGAACACTGAAGCTTTCTTT. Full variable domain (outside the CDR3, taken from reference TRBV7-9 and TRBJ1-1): DTGVSQNPRHKITKRGQNVTFRCDPISEHNRLYWYRQTLGQGPEFLTYFQNEAQLEKSRLLSDRFSAERPKGSFSTLEIQRTEQGDSAMYLCASSFLGKTNTEAFFGQGTRLTVV.